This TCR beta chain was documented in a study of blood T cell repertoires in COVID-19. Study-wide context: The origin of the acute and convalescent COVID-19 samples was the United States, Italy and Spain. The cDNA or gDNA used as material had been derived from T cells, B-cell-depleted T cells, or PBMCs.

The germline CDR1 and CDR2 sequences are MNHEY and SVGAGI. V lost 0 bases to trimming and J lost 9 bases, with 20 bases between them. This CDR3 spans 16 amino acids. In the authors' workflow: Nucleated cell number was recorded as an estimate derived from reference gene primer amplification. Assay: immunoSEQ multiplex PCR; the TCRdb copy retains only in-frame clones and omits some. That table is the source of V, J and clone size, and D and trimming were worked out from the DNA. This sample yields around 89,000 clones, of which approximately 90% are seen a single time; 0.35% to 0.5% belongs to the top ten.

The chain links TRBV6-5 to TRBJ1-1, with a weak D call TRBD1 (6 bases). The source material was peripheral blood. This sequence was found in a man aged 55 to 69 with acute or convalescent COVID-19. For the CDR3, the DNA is TGTGCCAGCAGTTACTCAGCCATTCCAGGGGAGAAAAAAGCTTTCTTT. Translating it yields CASSYSAIPGEKKAFF.